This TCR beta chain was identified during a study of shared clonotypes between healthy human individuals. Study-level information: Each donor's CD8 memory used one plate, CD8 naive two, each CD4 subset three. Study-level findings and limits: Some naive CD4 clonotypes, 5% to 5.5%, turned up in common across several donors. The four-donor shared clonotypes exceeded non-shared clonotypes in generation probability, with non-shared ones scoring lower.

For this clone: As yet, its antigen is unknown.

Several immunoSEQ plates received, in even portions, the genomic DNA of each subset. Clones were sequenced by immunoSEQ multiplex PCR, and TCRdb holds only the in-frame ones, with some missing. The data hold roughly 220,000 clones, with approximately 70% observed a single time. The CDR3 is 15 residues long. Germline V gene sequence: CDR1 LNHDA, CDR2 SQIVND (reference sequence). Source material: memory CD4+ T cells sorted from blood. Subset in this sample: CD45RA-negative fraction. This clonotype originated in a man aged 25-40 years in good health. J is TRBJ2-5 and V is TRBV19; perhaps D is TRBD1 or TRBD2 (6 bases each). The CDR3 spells CASRGGTLGQETQYF. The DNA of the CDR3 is TGTGCGAGCCGAGGGGGGACCTTGGGCCAAGAGACCCAGTACTTC.